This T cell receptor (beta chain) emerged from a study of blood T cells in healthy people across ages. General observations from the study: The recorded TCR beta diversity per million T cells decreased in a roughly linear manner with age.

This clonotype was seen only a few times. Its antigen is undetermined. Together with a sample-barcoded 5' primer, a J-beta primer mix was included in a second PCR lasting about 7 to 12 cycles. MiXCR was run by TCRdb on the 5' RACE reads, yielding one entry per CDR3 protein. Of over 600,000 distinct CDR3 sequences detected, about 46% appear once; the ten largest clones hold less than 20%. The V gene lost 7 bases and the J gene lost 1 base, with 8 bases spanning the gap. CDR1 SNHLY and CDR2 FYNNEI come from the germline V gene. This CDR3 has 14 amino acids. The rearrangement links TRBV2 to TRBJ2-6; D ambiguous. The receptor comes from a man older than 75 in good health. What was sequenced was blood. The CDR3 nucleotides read TGTGCCAGCAATAGTCTGTCTGGGGCCAACGTCCTGACTTTC. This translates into CASNSLSGANVLTF. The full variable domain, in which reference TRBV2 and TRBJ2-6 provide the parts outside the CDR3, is EPEVTQTPSHQVTQMGQEVILRCVPISNHLYFYWYRQILGQKVEFLVSFYNNEISEKSEIFDDQFSVERPDGSNFTLKIRSTKLEDSAMYFCASNSLSGANVLTFGAGSRLTVL.